The rows below give T cell receptor beta chains drawn from one sample of a study of T cells in Graves' hyperthyroidism and ophthalmopathy. TCRdb re-analysed the multiplex PCR reads in MiXCR, keeping a single row per CDR3 protein. The table shows 360,000 or so distinct CDR3 sequences, with 15% to 20% occurring only once. The sample was blood. Receptor source: a woman between 40 and 50 years old with Graves' ophthalmopathy. Each CDR3 is given with its conserved first and last residue. Each record gives: J gene, V gene, clone size, D gene, CDR3 DNA, CDR3 protein. A D gene is named only where the DNA matches it firmly. Clone size appears in some rows only: once, few, many, or a class for an expanded clone.

>TRBJ2-6|TRBV28|many|.
TGTGCCAGCAGCAGGACAGGGCTCGGGGGGTCTGGGGCCAACGTCCTGACTTTC
CASSRTGLGGSGANVLTF
>TRBJ2-6|TRBV7-8|many|.
TGTGCCAGCAGCTTAAAACGCTCTGGGGCCAACGTCCTGACTTTC
CASSLKRSGANVLTF
>TRBJ2-6|TRBV6-2/TRBV6-3|many|.
TGTGCCAGCAGCCAGGACACGTCTGGGGCCAACGTCCTGACTTTC
CASSQDTSGANVLTF
>TRBJ1-6|TRBV11-2|few|.
TGTGCCAGCAGCTTTTTCGGGAGGACAGACCTTAGATCACCCCTCCACTTT
CASSFFGRTDLRSPLHF
>TRBJ2-7|TRBV28|many|.
TGTGCCAGCACAAAAGGTGGCGGGAAGGGCTCCTACGAGCAGTACTTC
CASTKGGGKGSYEQYF
>TRBJ1-2|TRBV12-3/TRBV12-4|.|TRBD1
TGTGCCAGCAGTTTAAGGACAGGGGCGACTGGCTACACCTTC
CASSLRTGATGYTF
>TRBJ1-5|TRBV6-1|many|.
TGTGCCAGCAGTGAAGGGGCAGAGGGTCAGCCCCAGCATTTT
CASSEGAEGQPQHF
>TRBJ2-7|TRBV12-3/TRBV12-4|many|.
TGTGCCAGCAGCTTCTTTAGGGGCAGCACCTACGAGCAGTACTTC
CASSFFRGSTYEQYF
>TRBJ2-7|TRBV28|.|.
TGTGCCAGCAGCATTACCGTCCCCTGGGACCGCTACGAGCAGTACTTC
CASSITVPWDRYEQYF
>TRBJ1-6|TRBV3-1|many|.
TGTGCCAGCAGCCAAGTAGCAGGGATGAATTCACCCCTCCACTTT
CASSQVAGMNSPLHF
>TRBJ2-7|TRBV13|few|.
TGTGCCAGCAGTCCCCCCCCAACAACAGGGTTACCCTACGAGCAGTACTTC
CASSPPPTTGLPYEQYF
>TRBJ2-7|TRBV30|once|.
TGTGCCTGGAGTCCATACACCGGGGGCCTACAACACTTC
CAWSPYTGGLQHF
>TRBJ2-5|TRBV19|.|.
TGTGCCAGTAGTACCGGGAACCAAGAGACCCAGTACTTC
CASSTGNQETQYF
>TRBJ2-5|TRBV7-9|many|.
TGTGCCAGCAGCTCAGACATCTTACAAGAGACCCAGTACTTC
CASSSDILQETQYF
>TRBJ1-1|TRBV30|many|.
TGTGCCTGGAGTGTATGGGGGTCGAGATACACTGAAGCTTTCTTT
CAWSVWGSRYTEAFF
>TRBJ2-7|TRBV29-1|many|.
TGCAGCGTGGGGACACAGGGTCGCCGCTACGAGCAGTACTTC
CSVGTQGRRYEQYF
>TRBJ2-5|TRBV24-1|many|.
TGTGCCACCAGTGATTCCGGACACGTACAAGAGACCCAGTACTTC
CATSDSGHVQETQYF
>TRBJ1-6|TRBV9|.|.
TGTGCCAGCAGCGTTACCGGGCAGCCGCATTCACCCCTCCACTTT
CASSVTGQPHSPLHF
>TRBJ2-7|TRBV7-8|many|.
TGTGCCAGCAGCTTACTTGCGGCAAACTCCTACGAGCAGTACTTC
CASSLLAANSYEQYF
>TRBJ2-7|TRBV5-1|few|TRBD2
TGCGCCAGCAGCTTAACTAGCGGGGGAACCTACGAGCAGTACTTC
CASSLTSGGTYEQYF
>TRBJ2-5|TRBV7-8|many|TRBD2
TGTGCCAACAGCGGGGGGGGTTCGGAAGAGACCCAGTACTTC
CANSGGGSEETQYF
>TRBJ2-2|TRBV6-2/TRBV6-3|.|.
TGTGCCAGCAGTTATGCCAGCGGAGGCGGGGAGCTGTTTTTT
CASSYASGGGELFF
>TRBJ2-5|TRBV15|many|TRBD1
TGTGCCACCAGCGGGCAGGGGGCAGAGACCCAGTACTTC
CATSGQGAETQYF
>TRBJ2-7|TRBV15|many|.
TGTGCCACCAGCAGACCCGAACAAGCCCTCTACGAGCAGTACTTC
CATSRPEQALYEQYF
>TRBJ1-2|TRBV29-1|many|.
TGCAGCCACACGCGTGGGGGAGGCTACACCTTC
CSHTRGGGYTF
>TRBJ1-5|TRBV19|many|.
TGTGCCAGTTGTAAGCGGGACACAAATCAGCCCCAGCATTTT
CASCKRDTNQPQHF
>TRBJ1-5|TRBV15|many|.
TGTGCCACCAGCAGGGGGGTCGCTCAGCCCCAGCATTTT
CATSRGVAQPQHF
>TRBJ1-2|TRBV6-5|many|.
TGTGCCAGCAGTAGGGGCCAGCGGACATACTATGGCTACACCTTC
CASSRGQRTYYGYTF
>TRBJ1-2|TRBV7-9|once|.
TGTGCCAGCAGCTTAGTTGGAGGGGCGACCTATGGCTACACCTTC
CASSLVGGATYGYTF
>TRBJ2-7|TRBV20-1|many|TRBD2
TGCAGTGCGGCCCCCTTAGCGGGAGGCGGTGAGCAGTACTTC
CSAAPLAGGGEQYF